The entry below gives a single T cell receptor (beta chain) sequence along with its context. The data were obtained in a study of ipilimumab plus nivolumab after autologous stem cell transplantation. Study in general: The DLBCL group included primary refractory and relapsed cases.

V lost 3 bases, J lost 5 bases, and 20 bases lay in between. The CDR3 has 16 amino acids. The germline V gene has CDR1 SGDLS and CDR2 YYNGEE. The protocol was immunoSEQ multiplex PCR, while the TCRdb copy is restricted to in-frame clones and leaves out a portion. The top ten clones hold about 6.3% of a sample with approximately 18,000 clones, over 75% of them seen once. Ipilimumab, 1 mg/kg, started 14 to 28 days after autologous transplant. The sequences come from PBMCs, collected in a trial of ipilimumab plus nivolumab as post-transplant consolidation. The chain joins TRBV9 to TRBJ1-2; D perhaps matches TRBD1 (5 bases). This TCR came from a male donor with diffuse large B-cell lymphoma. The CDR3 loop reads CASSGALRGVGYGYTF. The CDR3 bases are TGTGCCAGCAGCGGAGCCTTACGGGGGGTGGGGTATGGCTACACCTTC.